This TCR beta chain emerged from a study of T cell changes during pregnancy in multiple sclerosis. Data came from immunoSEQ multiplex PCR; TCRdb stores just in-frame clones and leaves some out. Here the sample spans 60,000 or so clones, more than 80% being singletons. Germline V gives CDR1 LNHDA, CDR2 SQIVND (reference sequence). The junction had 9 bases not matched to a gene; V was cut back by 8 bases and J by 6 bases. The CDR3 totals 14 residues. Specimen: CD4+ T cells from peripheral blood mononuclear cells, collected after pregnancy. The TCR sequence derives from a female donor in good health, enrolled as a control in a pregnancy study. This sequence joins TRBV19 and TRBJ2-4; 8 bases match TRBD1. The CDR3 nucleotides read TGTGCCAGTGGTAGACAGGGGTCGGGAAACATTCAGTACTTC. It translates to CASGRQGSGNIQYF.